Presented here are 19 T cell receptor beta chains from one specimen sequenced in a study of cytomegalovirus exposure and HLA in healthy donors. Primers: 60 Vbeta forward and 13 Jbeta reverse. The protocol was immunoSEQ multiplex PCR, while the TCRdb copy is restricted to in-frame clones and leaves out a portion. The sample contains roughly 63,000 clones, roughly 74% of which appear only once. The sequenced material came from PBMCs. These receptors were obtained from a middle-aged woman in good health and CMV-seropositive.

The chain has TRBV5-1 and TRBJ2-3, with 11 bases identical to TRBD2. Germline V lookup: CDR1 SGHRS, CDR2 YFSETQ. CDR3 length equals 17 residues. V was clipped by 3 bases and J by 1 base; unmatched bases: 7. This CDR3 is CASSSRLAGLGTDTQYF. The CDR3 region has the DNA TGCGCCAGCAGCTCGAGACTAGCGGGGTTAGGCACAGATACGCAGTATTTT. The full variable domain, its missing parts supplied by reference TRBV5-1 and TRBJ2-3, is KAGVTQTPRYLIKTRGQQVTLSCSPISGHRSVSWYQQTPGQGLQFLFEYFSETQRNKGNFPGRFSGRQFSNSRSEMNVSTLELGDSALYLCASSSRLAGLGTDTQYFGPGTRLTVL.

The chain recombines TRBV7-2 with TRBJ1-3; the D gene is possibly TRBD1 (5 bases). Germline V gene lookup returns CDR1 SGHTA and CDR2 FQGNSA. Trimming took off 5 bases at V and 4 bases at J, with 15 bases between the two ends. This CDR3 spans 15 amino acids. In DNA form, the CDR3 reads TGTGCCAGCAGCCCCGGGGGTTCAGGCGGAAACACCATATATTTT. This encodes CASSPGGSGGNTIYF.

The chain recombines TRBV29-1 with TRBJ1-2; 7 bases are shared with TRBD1. Per germline, CDR1 SQVTM and CDR2 ANQGSEA. Trimming removed 1 base from V and 3 bases from J; junction bases left unmatched: 5. This CDR3 spans 14 amino acids. The CDR3 sequence is CSVEGDSWDYGYTF. The CDR3 nucleotides read TGCAGCGTTGAAGGGGACAGTTGGGACTATGGCTACACCTTC.

The chain recombines TRBV11-1 with TRBJ1-1; 9 nucleotides agree with TRBD1. Germline-derived CDR1 and CDR2 are SGHAT and FQDESV (reference sequence). V gave up 6 bases and J gave up 4 bases; unmatched junction bases: 6. CDR3 length: 14 residues. The CDR3 DNA sequence: TGTGCCAGCAGTTTCCGACAGGGGGGCACTGAAGCTTTCTTT. This gives the protein CASSFRQGGTEAFF.

The chain uses TRBV19 and TRBJ1-1; weak D call: TRBD1 (5 bases). Between the trimmed V and J ends, which lost 7 bases and 3 bases, there was a span of 15 bases. This CDR3 has 14 residues. CDR1 and CDR2 from the germline V gene are LNHDA and SQIVND (reference sequence). CDR3 DNA: TGTGCCAGTACATGGGGCTCGATCGACACTGAAGCTTTCTTT. Amino acids: CASTWGSIDTEAFF.

The chain is built from TRBV4-3 and TRBJ1-3, with 8 bases that match TRBD1. V lost 0 bases and J lost 4; bases outside the gene matches: 5. Germline assignment: CDR1 LGHNA and CDR2 YSLEER. The CDR3 runs 16 residues. The CDR3 DNA reads TGCGCCAGCAGCCAAGACCCCCGGACAGGGGGAAACACCATATATTTT. It translates to CASSQDPRTGGNTIYF.

This chain links TRBV19 with TRBJ1-1; maybe TRBD1 (6 bases). CDR1 and CDR2 (germline): LNHDA, SQIVND (reference sequence). Trimming took off 6 bases at V and 6 bases at J, with 14 bases between the two ends. The CDR3 is 13 amino acids. The CDR3 loop reads CASRGAFPPEAFF. The CDR3 coding sequence is TGTGCCAGTAGGGGGGCTTTCCCCCCTGAAGCTTTCTTT.

J is TRBJ2-3 and V is TRBV19; TRBD2 agrees at 13 bases. CDR1 and CDR2 (germline): LNHDA, SQIVND (reference sequence). The CDR3 runs 14 residues. The J segment lost 4 bases and the V segment lost 5 bases, leaving 0 bases of the junction unmatched. The chain's CDR3 is CASSGTSGADTQYF. The CDR3 region has the DNA TGTGCCAGTAGTGGGACTAGCGGGGCAGATACGCAGTATTTT.

The genes are TRBV5-4 and TRBJ2-2; 12 bases fit TRBD1. Germline lookup yields CDR1 SGHNT and CDR2 YYREEE (reference sequence). This CDR3 has 17 residues. The junction had 10 bases not matched to a gene; V was cut back by 3 bases and J by 7 bases. CDR3 sequence: CASSWGQGAPRSGELFF. In DNA form, the CDR3 reads TGTGCCAGCAGCTGGGGACAGGGGGCCCCTCGGAGCGGGGAGCTGTTTTTT.

The CDR3 sequence is CASSLTATNEKLFF. Here the CDR3 DNA reads TGTGCCAGCAGCTTGACTGCAACTAATGAAAAACTGTTTTTT. The chain is built from TRBV5-4 and TRBJ1-4, with D unclear. Germline V gives CDR1 SGHNT, CDR2 YYREEE (reference sequence). The V gene lost 1 base and the J gene lost 0 bases, with 4 bases spanning the gap. There are 14 residues in the CDR3.

This clone was observed once. CDR3 sequence (DNA): TGTGCCAGCAGCCCGGCGGGGACAGGGGGACACAATGAGCAGTTCTTC. The encoded protein is CASSPAGTGGHNEQFF. This chain uses TRBV13 with TRBJ2-1; the match to TRBD1 covers 11 bases. The CDR3 is 16 amino acids. Germline CDR1 and CDR2: PRHDT and FYEKMQ (reference sequence). J gave up 5 bases and V 5 bases, and 8 bases lay outside the gene matches.

V gene TRBV4-1 combines with J gene TRBJ1-4; tentatively, D is TRBD1 (5 bases). The CDR3 extends over 14 amino acids. V lost 1 base and J 6 bases, leaving 9 bases between the germline ends. Germline loops: CDR1 MGHRA, CDR2 YSYEKL. DNA of the CDR3: TGCGCCAGCAGCCAAGTGTCGGGGGATGAAAAACTGTTTTTT. Its protein product is CASSQVSGDEKLFF.

The J gene is TRBJ2-1, the V gene TRBV12-5; a weak D match, TRBD1 (6 bases). Germline values: CDR1 LGHNT, CDR2 FRNRAP. The CDR3 covers 14 residues. Between the trimmed V and J ends, which lost 3 bases and 6 bases, there was a span of 12 bases. The CDR3 bases are TGTGCTAGTGGTTTAGGCCGGGACACCAATGAGCAGTTCTTC. Amino acid sequence: CASGLGRDTNEQFF.

This clone was recorded once. The chain joins TRBV7-9 to TRBJ2-2; D may be TRBD2 (6 bases). The V end was cut by 10 bases, the J end by 5 bases, with 17 bases between. The germline V gene has CDR1 SEHNR and CDR2 FQNEAQ (reference sequence). The CDR3 has 14 amino acids. The CDR3, as DNA: TGTGCCAACTCCCGGGACTTTTCGACCGGGGAGCTGTTTTTT. The encoded protein is CANSRDFSTGELFF.

The V gene is TRBV19, the J gene TRBJ1-2, with D perhaps TRBD1 (5 bases). Germline lookup yields CDR1 LNHDA and CDR2 SQIVND (reference sequence). The CDR3 totals 15 residues. V shed 3 bases and J shed 0 bases, with 11 bases lying between them. The CDR3 sequence: CASSMTAITNYGYTF. The CDR3 DNA is TGTGCCAGTAGTATGACAGCTATTACTAACTATGGCTACACCTTC.

This chain joins TRBV15 and TRBJ2-7; 11 bases map to TRBD1. The V and J ends lost 0 bases and 3 bases, in that order; junction bases with no gene match: 4. The CDR3 totals 16 residues. Germline CDR1 and CDR2: LNHNV and YYDKDF (reference sequence). The chain's CDR3 is CATSRDAGQGDYEQYF. CDR3 nucleotides: TGTGCCACCAGCAGAGATGCGGGACAGGGGGACTACGAGCAGTACTTC.

This chain uses TRBV29-1 with TRBJ1-2, with D possibly TRBD1 on 6 matching bases. Trimming left V 3 bases short and J 7 bases short, with 18 bases between. Germline CDR1 SQVTM, CDR2 ANQGSEA. The CDR3 is made up of 14 amino acids. CDR3 sequence reads: CSVDPQGPTSGYTF. The DNA for the CDR3 is TGCAGCGTTGACCCACAGGGTCCCACTAGTGGCTACACCTTC. Full variable domain (missing parts from reference TRBV29-1 and TRBJ1-2): SAVISQKPSRDICQRGTSLTIQCQVDSQVTMMFWYRQQPGQSLTLIATANQGSEATYESGFVIDKFPISRPNLTFSTLTVSNMSPEDSSIYLCSVDPQGPTSGYTFGSGTRLTVV.

This clone was found a few times. The genes are TRBV14 and TRBJ1-1; tentatively, D is TRBD1 (5 bases). The V gene lost 4 bases and the J gene lost 4 bases, with 10 bases spanning the gap. The CDR3 extends over 13 amino acids. The V gene's germline CDR1 is SGHDN and CDR2 FVKESK. DNA for the CDR3: TGTGCCAGCAGCCGGCTTAGGGGCACTGAAGCTTTCTTT. This gives the protein CASSRLRGTEAFF.

The CDR3 region is CASGQGDEVGGYTF. Here the CDR3 DNA reads TGTGCCAGCGGACAGGGTGACGAGGTGGGAGGCTACACCTTC. The rearrangement joins TRBV6-5 to TRBJ1-2; 8 nucleotides line up with TRBD1. V was pared by 8 bases and J by 8 bases, with 13 bases of the junction left unmatched. Germline CDR1 MNHEY, CDR2 SVGAGI. This CDR3 comprises 14 residues.